This entry lists 30 T cell receptor beta chains sequenced from one sample in a study of T-cell reconstitution after alpha-beta-depleted transplantation in children. For TCRbeta, the library was prepared with unique molecular identifiers. TCRdb reprocessed the PCR reads with MiXCR, giving one entry per CDR3 protein. This table has approximately 230,000 distinct CDR3 sequences, approximately 24% appearing once. Source: PBMCs, mostly from graft donor cells, taken 360 days after TCRalphabeta/CD19-depleted stem cell transplant. The receptors derive from a female patient aged 2 to 10 who had a stem cell transplant for congenital amegakaryocytic thrombocytopenia, so the T cells may come from the graft donor.

This clonotype was seen more than once but under ten times. V usage is TRBV28 and J usage is TRBJ1-5, with unresolved D. Trimming took 6 bases from V and 5 from J, leaving 20 bases between them. Per germline, CDR1 MDHEN and CDR2 SYDVKM. The CDR3 sequence is 16 residues long. This CDR3 is CASRNTGFGKDQPQHF. In nucleotides, the CDR3 is TGTGCCAGCAGAAATACGGGTTTCGGCAAGGATCAGCCCCAGCATTTT.

This clonotype was recorded a few times. V is TRBV5-1 and J is TRBJ2-2; D is ambiguous. Trimming pared 9 bases from V and 3 bases from J, leaving 15 bases between. The CDR3 totals 14 residues. Germline CDR1 and CDR2: SGHRS and YFSETQ. CDR3 nucleotide sequence: TGCGCCACTACCAGCAGGCCTGACACCGGGGAGCTGTTTTTT. This encodes CATTSRPDTGELFF.

The rearrangement joins TRBV14 to TRBJ2-7; weak D call: TRBD2 (7 bases). The CDR3 consists of 14 residues. The ends were cut back, 4 bases at V and 6 bases at J, with 16 bases in the middle. Per germline, CDR1 SGHDN and CDR2 FVKESK. The CDR3 DNA sequence: TGTGCCAGCAGCCCCCGAAGGGGGGGTGGCGAGCAGTACTTC. This codes for CASSPRRGGGEQYF. Full variable domain (rest looked up from reference TRBV14 and TRBJ2-7): EAGVTQFPSHSVIEKGQTVTLRCDPISGHDNLYWYRRVMGKEIKFLLHFVKESKQDESGMPNNRFLAERTGGTYSTLKVQPAELEDSGVYFCASSPRRGGGEQYFGPGTRLTVT.

In this sample, this clonotype turned up many times. V and J are TRBV6-2 or TRBV6-3 and TRBJ1-1; D possibly corresponds to TRBD1 (5 bases). There are 14 residues in the CDR3. Germline V CDR1 and CDR2: MNHEY, SVGEGT. The germline V and J ends were trimmed by 8 bases and 2 bases, with 15 bases remaining between them. The CDR3 DNA reads as TGTGCCAGCCGGAGGGGAACACGTAACACTGAAGCTTTCTTT. It codes for CASRRGTRNTEAFF.

This clonotype has a handful of counts. The J gene is TRBJ2-1, the V gene TRBV28; 7 bases map to TRBD2. From germline, CDR1 is MDHEN and CDR2 SYDVKM. CDR3 length: 15 residues. The V segment lost 3 bases and the J segment 3 bases; nucleotides outside the gene matches: 5. The CDR3 DNA sequence: TGTGCCAGCAGTTTGGGCGGGAGTATCTACAATGAGCAGTTCTTC. Amino acids: CASSLGGSIYNEQFF.

This clonotype was observed a few times. The rearrangement joins TRBV19 to TRBJ1-4; 9 bases fit TRBD1. Trimming took 4 bases from V and 8 from J; bases not matched to a gene: 5. Germline-derived CDR1 and CDR2 are LNHDA and SQIVND (reference sequence). The CDR3 has 14 amino acids. In DNA, the CDR3 is TGTGCCAGTAGTACCTGGGACAGGGAGGAAAAACTGTTTTTT. It specifies CASSTWDREEKLFF.

CDR3 coding DNA: TGTGCCAGCAGCGGGTCCCATGGACAGGGGGCTATTTACGAGCAGTACTTC. Protein sequence: CASSGSHGQGAIYEQYF. The rearrangement joins TRBV5-6 to TRBJ2-7, with 11 bases aligning to TRBD1. Germline-derived CDR1 and CDR2 are SGHDT and YYEEEE. The length of the CDR3 is 17 residues. The trim removed 4 bases at V and 4 bases at J, leaving 13 bases unmatched. Combining the CDR3 with reference TRBV5-6 and TRBJ2-7 gives the whole variable domain DAGVTQSPTHLIKTRGQQVTLRCSPKSGHDTVSWYQQALGQGPQFIFQYYEEEERQRGNFPDRFSGHQFPNYSSELNVNALLLGDSALYLCASSGSHGQGAIYEQYFGPGTRLTVT.

CDR3 nucleotide sequence: TGTGCCAGCTCACCAGTTACTATGAACACTGAAGCTTTCTTT. It specifies CASSPVTMNTEAFF. The chain carries TRBV18 and TRBJ1-1; no definite D call. The germline V gene has CDR1 KGHSH and CDR2 LQKENI. The V end lost 2 bases, the J end lost 0 bases, and 7 bases lay between the germline ends. CDR3 length: 14 amino acids.

This clonotype has a handful of counts. The rearrangement joins TRBV5-1 to TRBJ1-2; D call uncertain. CDR1 is SGHRS, CDR2 YFSETQ, per germline. V lost 0 bases to trimming and J lost 3 bases, with 6 bases between them. The CDR3 covers 13 residues. The CDR3 nucleotides read TGCGCCAGCAGCTTGGAACAGTACTATGGCTACACCTTC. Amino acids: CASSLEQYYGYTF.

The gene calls are TRBV11-2 and TRBJ2-1; unclear D gene. V gave up 4 bases and J gave up 10 bases, with 14 bases separating them. This CDR3 comprises 13 residues. From germline, CDR1 is SGHAT and CDR2 FQNNGV. The CDR3 nucleotides are TGTGCCAGCAGCTCCCCCGGCCTGGGGGAGCAGTTCTTC. Protein: CASSSPGLGEQFF.

V gene TRBV12-3 or TRBV12-4 combines with J gene TRBJ2-2; tentative D call: TRBD2 (6 bases). The V gene lost 5 bases and the J gene lost 0 bases, with 13 bases spanning the gap. The CDR3 runs 16 residues. The CDR3 loop reads CASSPMGGPNTGELFF. The CDR3 DNA is TGTGCCAGCAGTCCCATGGGGGGACCGAACACCGGGGAGCTGTTTTTT.

The V call is TRBV19, the J call TRBJ2-7; D remains ambiguous. V dropped 3 bases and J dropped 3 bases, with 12 bases sitting between them. Per the germline V gene, CDR1 is LNHDA and CDR2 is SQIVND (reference sequence). The CDR3 sequence is 14 residues long. This CDR3 reads CASSMDPWDYEQYF. The CDR3 DNA is TGTGCCAGTAGTATGGACCCCTGGGACTACGAGCAGTACTTC. Using reference TRBV19 and TRBJ2-7 for the parts outside the CDR3, the full variable domain is DGGITQSPKYLFRKEGQNVTLSCEQNLNHDAMYWYRQDPGQGLRLIYYSQIVNDFQKGDIAEGYSVSREKKESFPLTVTSAQKNPTAFYLCASSMDPWDYEQYFGPGTRLTVT.

The chain carries TRBV3-1 and TRBJ2-3; TRBD2 matches at 10 bases. CDR1 is LGHDT, CDR2 YNNKEL, per germline (reference sequence). With V trimmed by 0 bases and J by 6 bases, 9 bases remained unmatched. The CDR3 has 17 residues. The CDR3 nucleotides are TGTGCCAGCAGCCAAGACTTAGCGGGGGGCGCTGAGGATACGCAGTATTTT. Its protein is CASSQDLAGGAEDTQYF.

The gene calls are TRBV18 and TRBJ1-2; 7 bases fit TRBD1. The V gene end was trimmed by 4 bases and the J gene end by 7 bases; junction bases not matched to a gene: 3. The CDR3 runs to 12 residues. The germline CDR1 and CDR2 sequences are KGHSH and LQKENI. The chain's CDR3 is CASSQGAGGYTF. CDR3 nucleotide sequence: TGTGCCAGCTCACAGGGGGCAGGTGGCTACACCTTC.

This clonotype was detected once. The genes are TRBV2 and TRBJ2-7; tentatively, D is TRBD1 or TRBD2 (5 bases each). This CDR3 contains 17 residues. The V end was cut by 6 bases, the J end by 5 bases, with 26 bases between. Germline V CDR1 and CDR2: SNHLY, FYNNEI. The CDR3 DNA is TGTGCCAGCAGCCACCCCCTCAGGGAGTTTAATGGGGACGAGCAGTACTTC. This codes for CASSHPLREFNGDEQYF.

The V call is TRBV20-1, the J call TRBJ2-1; 10 bases match TRBD2. V dropped 6 bases and J dropped 6; count of bases not matched to a gene: 8. This CDR3 is built from 14 residues. In germline, CDR1 is DFQATT, CDR2 SNEGSKA (reference sequence). This CDR3 is CSAQREGPVNEQFF. The CDR3 DNA sequence: TGCAGTGCCCAGCGGGAGGGCCCGGTCAATGAGCAGTTCTTC.

The J gene is TRBJ2-7, the V gene TRBV3-1; TRBD2 is a possible D gene (5 bases). The CDR3 is made up of 15 amino acids. The V end was cut by 0 bases, the J end by 0 bases, with 9 bases between. Germline-derived CDR1 and CDR2 are LGHDT and YNNKEL (reference sequence). The CDR3 DNA reads as TGTGCCAGCAGCCAAGATCTGGGAGCCTCCTACGAGCAGTACTTC. Encoded protein: CASSQDLGASYEQYF.

This sequence joins TRBV6-4 and TRBJ2-3; 8 nucleotides agree with TRBD1. In germline, CDR1 is MRHNA, CDR2 SNTAGT. With 2 bases clipped from V and 0 bases from J, the junction kept 4 bases outside the gene matches. The CDR3 has 16 residues. CDR3 in amino acids: CASSDAGQASTDTQYF. DNA of the CDR3: TGTGCCAGCAGTGACGCGGGACAGGCAAGCACAGATACGCAGTATTTT.

This clonotype was counted many times. This rearrangement joins TRBV9 to TRBJ2-3; TRBD1 or TRBD2 may be the D gene (5 bases each). The V and J ends lost 3 bases and 5 bases respectively, with 13 bases between them. CDR1 and CDR2 (germline): SGDLS, YYNGEE. The CDR3 is 14 amino acids. The CDR3, as DNA: TGTGCCAGCAGCGGAGGGGAAGGGGTAGATACGCAGTATTTT. Amino acid sequence: CASSGGEGVDTQYF.

The rearrangement joins TRBV12-3 or TRBV12-4 to TRBJ2-3; the D gene is possibly TRBD2 (6 bases). CDR3 length equals 15 residues. V lost 3 bases and J lost 15, with 25 bases in between. The CDR3 DNA reads TGTGCCAGCAGTTTCCGGGACTCCGGACGCACAGATCCCTATTTT. This codes for CASSFRDSGRTDPYF.

This clonotype appeared a few times. The chain has TRBV12-3 or TRBV12-4 and TRBJ1-5, with unresolved D. Between the trimmed V and J ends, which lost 5 bases and 7 bases, there was a span of 12 bases. This CDR3 region has 13 residues. The CDR3 spells CASSTRRAQPQHF. The CDR3 DNA follows: TGTGCCAGCAGTACCCGAAGGGCCCAGCCCCAGCATTTT.

The chain has TRBV10-3 and TRBJ2-3; 9 bases line up with TRBD2. The CDR3 has 15 amino acids. Germline loops: CDR1 ENHRY, CDR2 SYGVKD. The ends lost 2 bases at V and 2 bases at J; junction bases unmatched: 2. This chain's CDR3 is CAISEGLALTDTQYF. For the CDR3, the DNA is TGTGCCATCAGTGAGGGACTAGCGCTCACAGATACGCAGTATTTT.

This clonotype has only a few counts. The chain has TRBV5-1 and TRBJ2-1; D might be TRBD2 (7 bases). Germline CDR1 SGHRS, CDR2 YFSETQ. The V and J ends lost 0 bases and 8 bases respectively, with 15 bases between them. There are 15 residues in the CDR3. The CDR3, as DNA: TGCGCCAGCAGCTTGGCGGGGAGGGGGGCTTATGAGCAGTTCTTC. The encoded protein is CASSLAGRGAYEQFF. The entire variable domain, with the rest obtained from reference TRBV5-1 and TRBJ2-1, is as follows: KAGVTQTPRYLIKTRGQQVTLSCSPISGHRSVSWYQQTPGQGLQFLFEYFSETQRNKGNFPGRFSGRQFSNSRSEMNVSTLELGDSALYLCASSLAGRGAYEQFFGPGTRLTVL.

This clonotype was recorded a few times. The chain employs TRBV12-3 or TRBV12-4 and TRBJ1-2; no reliable D call. The CDR3 extends over 13 amino acids. Trimming shortened V by 6 bases and J by 5 bases, and 13 bases separated the two germline ends. The CDR3 protein is CASSHTSLYGYTF. In DNA form, the CDR3 reads TGTGCCAGCAGCCATACATCCTTATATGGCTACACCTTC.

Worth noting for this clonotype: It is unclear where the CDR3 begins or ends on the DNA, so no DNA is shown, and the CDR3 is as TCRdb lists it. The chain combines TRBV23-1 with TRBJ2-2; the DNA was not compared with TRBD1, the D call given in the table. TRBV23-1 is an ORF; its function is uncertain. The CDR3 adds up to 16 amino acids, both ends counted. The CDR3 spells CASSLPGQGTPGSCFF.

The genes are TRBV5-1 and TRBJ2-7, with D perhaps matching TRBD2 (6 bases). From germline, CDR1 is SGHRS and CDR2 YFSETQ. This CDR3 has 14 amino acids. V gave up 1 base and J gave up 5 bases, with 13 bases separating them. The CDR3 DNA is TGCGCCAGCAGCTTGAACGGGAGATCCCACGAGCAGTACTTC. Protein sequence: CASSLNGRSHEQYF.

DNA of the CDR3: TGTGCCAGCAGTTTGGGGCTCATCAATCAGCCCCAGCATTTT. The encoded protein is CASSLGLINQPQHF. The V gene is TRBV28, the J gene TRBJ1-5; possible D gene TRBD1, 5 bases. From germline, CDR1 is MDHEN and CDR2 SYDVKM. Trimming took off 3 bases at V and 3 bases at J, with 9 bases between the two ends. This CDR3 spans 14 amino acids.

The chain combines TRBV2 with TRBJ2-1, with 9 bases identical to TRBD2. This CDR3 spans 16 amino acids. Per the germline V gene, CDR1 is SNHLY and CDR2 is FYNNEI. J lost 2 bases, V lost 6 bases, and 8 bases had no gene match. The CDR3 is CASRTAGGVPYNEQFF. Written as DNA, the CDR3 is TGTGCCAGCAGGACGGCGGGAGGGGTGCCCTACAATGAGCAGTTCTTC.

A few counts support this clonotype. The chain recombines TRBV28 with TRBJ2-2; D unresolved. Germline loops: CDR1 MDHEN, CDR2 SYDVKM. V was pared by 5 bases and J by 2 bases, with 12 bases between. The CDR3 is 15 residues long. This CDR3 reads CASSLLVPNTGELFF. The CDR3 coding sequence is TGTGCCAGCAGTCTTCTGGTACCTAACACCGGGGAGCTGTTTTTT.

This clonotype was found a few times. The chain carries TRBV12-5 and TRBJ2-7; TRBD1 matches 9 bases. CDR3 length: 15 residues. Germline loops: CDR1 LGHNT, CDR2 FRNRAP. The J segment lost 13 bases and the V segment lost 3 bases, leaving 16 bases of the junction unmatched. In DNA form, the CDR3 reads TGTGCTAGTGGTTTTTTACTCCGGGACAGGGACCGGGGATACTTC. This codes for CASGFLLRDRDRGYF.